The 6 T cell receptor beta chains below all came from one sample that was sequenced in a study of cytomegalovirus exposure and HLA in healthy donors. With 60 Vbeta and 13 Jbeta primers, the PCR was carried out. Data came from immunoSEQ multiplex PCR; TCRdb stores just in-frame clones and leaves some out. This table has around 170,000 clones, roughly 70% appearing once. The sample consisted of PBMCs. The receptor source for this set is a girl aged 5 to 17 in good health and CMV-seronegative.

The chain joins TRBV27 to TRBJ2-5; D possibly corresponds to TRBD2 (6 bases). CDR3 length equals 13 residues. Trimming stripped 6 bases from V and 2 bases from J, with 10 bases between. CDR1 and CDR2 (germline): MNHEY, SMNVEV (reference sequence). CDR3 protein: CASRRDFQETQYF. CDR3 nucleotides: TGTGCCAGCAGACGGGACTTTCAAGAGACCCAGTACTTC.

The V call is TRBV13, the J call TRBJ2-7; 7 bases fit TRBD2. Per germline, CDR1 PRHDT and CDR2 FYEKMQ (reference sequence). Germline trimming cut 4 bases from V and 2 bases from J; bases unmatched to any gene: 14. The CDR3 consists of 17 residues. The CDR3 loop is CASSSSSAGTLTYEQYF. As DNA, the CDR3 is TGTGCCAGCAGCTCCAGCTCAGCGGGGACCTTAACCTACGAGCAGTACTTC.

The chain is built from TRBV29-1 and TRBJ2-1; 9 bases agree with TRBD2. The germline CDR1 and CDR2 sequences are SQVTM and ANQGSEA. The CDR3 is 12 residues long. V shed 5 bases and J 6 bases; nucleotides not matched to a gene: 2. The CDR3 DNA sequence: TGCAGCGTTTCAGCGGGGGGCAATGAGCAGTTCTTC. Amino acid sequence: CSVSAGGNEQFF.

This clone has a handful of counts. The chain employs TRBV5-4 and TRBJ2-1, with a weak D call TRBD2 (6 bases). V lost 4 bases, J lost 15 bases, and 23 bases lay in between. Germline assignment: CDR1 SGHNT and CDR2 YYREEE (reference sequence). This CDR3 comprises 14 residues. The CDR3 here is CASSLLGETSIRFF. Written as DNA, the CDR3 is TGTGCCAGCAGCCTCTTAGGTGAGACTAGTATACGGTTCTTC.

V and J are TRBV19 and TRBJ1-1; 8 bases agree with TRBD1. V trimming: 0 bases; J trimming: 10 bases; junction bases outside the gene matches: 7. The CDR3 runs 14 residues. Germline CDR1 and CDR2: LNHDA and SQIVND (reference sequence). The CDR3, as DNA: TGTGCCAGTAGTATAGATCACAGGGGGATCCGAGCTTTCTTT. Translated, it gives CASSIDHRGIRAFF.

J is TRBJ1-1 and V is TRBV18; D not resolved. The CDR3 is made up of 14 amino acids. Germline assignment: CDR1 KGHSH and CDR2 LQKENI. Trimming removed 2 bases from V and 1 base from J, with 8 bases in between. The CDR3 sequence is CASSPDGGNTEAFF. The DNA for the CDR3 is TGTGCCAGCTCACCAGACGGCGGGAACACTGAAGCTTTCTTT.